These 32 T cell receptor beta chains were sequenced from one sample in a study of T-cell memory formation after mild COVID-19. MiXCR, run by TCRdb on the 5' RACE reads, gives a single entry per CDR3 protein. The sample lists approximately 180,000 distinct CDR3 sequences, roughly 16% occurring once. Sequencing input: PBMCs or a T cell subset sorted from them (not recorded which). These TCRs come from an adult woman who had mild COVID-19 (a few samples of this study predate the infection). Cell type and time point are not known.

The CDR3 reads CASSQVGTAGSYEQYF. CDR3 DNA sequence: TGTGCCAGCAGCCAAGTAGGGACTGCGGGCTCCTACGAGCAGTACTTC. The chain uses TRBV4-2 and TRBJ2-7; D is perhaps TRBD2 (6 bases). The CDR3 length is 16 residues. Germline loops: CDR1 LGHNA, CDR2 YNFKEQ. V gave up 1 base and J gave up 0 bases, with 13 bases separating them.

This clonotype has only a few counts. Written as DNA, the CDR3 is TGTGCCAGTAGTATAGGGTATGGTGAGCAGTTCTTC. Encoded protein: CASSIGYGEQFF. The genes are TRBV19 and TRBJ2-1; D is unresolved. Germline V gene lookup returns CDR1 LNHDA and CDR2 SQIVND (reference sequence). The CDR3 is made up of 12 amino acids. Trimming shortened V by 1 base and J by 9 bases, and 7 bases separated the two germline ends.

DNA of the CDR3: TGCGCCAGCAGCTTAGGGGGCGTGGGATACGAGCAGTACTTC. Amino acids: CASSLGGVGYEQYF. This chain uses TRBV5-1 with TRBJ2-7; 7 bases map to TRBD1. V was clipped by 2 bases and J by 4 bases; unmatched bases: 6. The CDR3 runs 14 residues. The germline CDR1 and CDR2 sequences are SGHRS and YFSETQ.

This rearrangement joins TRBV5-1 to TRBJ2-3; D is ambiguous. The CDR3 totals 14 residues. Germline V gene sequence: CDR1 SGHRS, CDR2 YFSETQ. Trimming took off 3 bases at V and 7 bases at J, with 15 bases between the two ends. CDR3 sequence (DNA): TGCGCCAGCAGCTCGACGGGTCTTCGATATACGCAGTATTTT. Translating it yields CASSSTGLRYTQYF. The variable domain in full, completed from reference TRBV5-1 and TRBJ2-3, reads KAGVTQTPRYLIKTRGQQVTLSCSPISGHRSVSWYQQTPGQGLQFLFEYFSETQRNKGNFPGRFSGRQFSNSRSEMNVSTLELGDSALYLCASSSTGLRYTQYFGPGTRLTVL.

The sample holds a few counts of this clonotype. This chain uses TRBV5-1 with TRBJ2-7, with TRBD2 matching over 11 bases. The V gene end was trimmed by 4 bases and the J gene end by 4 bases; junction bases not matched to a gene: 10. CDR3 length: 16 amino acids. Germline V gene data show CDR1 as SGHRS and CDR2 as YFSETQ. CDR3 region: CASSPGMTSGEYEQYF. The CDR3 coding sequence is TGCGCCAGCAGCCCTGGCATGACTAGCGGGGAGTACGAGCAGTACTTC.

This clonotype has only a few counts. This chain uses TRBV5-1 with TRBJ2-5, with 8 bases that match TRBD1. Per the germline V gene, CDR1 is SGHRS and CDR2 is YFSETQ. J was trimmed by 4 bases and V by 0 bases; bases with no gene match: 8. CDR3 size: 16 residues. The CDR3 DNA is TGCGCCAGCAGCTTGGACGGCCAGGGGGCCGGAGAGACCCAGTACTTC. Translating gives CASSLDGQGAGETQYF.

This clonotype has more than one count but fewer than ten. The V and J genes are TRBV20-1 and TRBJ2-2; D may be TRBD2 (5 bases). V gave up 6 bases and J gave up 4 bases, with 15 bases separating them. Germline loops: CDR1 DFQATT, CDR2 SNEGSKA (reference sequence). The CDR3 is 14 residues long. The CDR3 coding sequence is TGCAGTGCCCTCCGGAGTACTAGCACCGGGGAGCTGTTTTTT. Translated: CSALRSTSTGELFF.

This clonotype was picked up a small number of times. The CDR3 spells CASSQRGRFNEQFF. As DNA, the CDR3 is TGTGCCAGCAGCCAACGCGGGAGGTTCAATGAGCAGTTCTTC. The chain has TRBV14 and TRBJ2-1; 8 bases line up with TRBD2. CDR3 size: 14 residues. The ends lost 2 bases at V and 6 bases at J; junction bases unmatched: 3. Germline V gene lookup returns CDR1 SGHDN and CDR2 FVKESK.

The sample holds a few counts of this clonotype. The CDR3 reads CASSSRWTGSYEQYF. As DNA, the CDR3 is TGTGCCAGCAGTTCTCGCTGGACAGGGTCCTACGAGCAGTACTTC. This chain uses TRBV6-2 or TRBV6-3 with TRBJ2-7; 8 bases agree with TRBD1. The CDR3 runs 15 residues. V shed 4 bases, J shed 1 base, and the junction held 6 bases outside the gene matches. The germline V gene encodes CDR1 MNHEY and CDR2 SVGEGT.

The rearrangement joins TRBV7-8 to TRBJ1-5; 10 nucleotides line up with TRBD1. The germline CDR1 and CDR2 sequences are SGHVS and FQNEAQ. This CDR3 is 21 amino acids long. V lost 5 bases and J lost 0; bases outside the gene matches: 19. The CDR3 region has the DNA TGTGCCAGCAGCCCCCGAATAGGGCCGGGGGACAGGGGACGTAGCAATCAGCCCCAGCATTTT. Its protein product is CASSPRIGPGDRGRSNQPQHF. The full variable domain, its missing parts supplied by reference TRBV7-8 and TRBJ1-5, is GAGVSQSPRYKVAKRGQDVALRCDPISGHVSLFWYQQALGQGPEFLTYFQNEAQLDKSGLPSDRFFAERPEGSVSTLKIQRTQQEDSAVYLCASSPRIGPGDRGRSNQPQHFGDGTRLSIL.

This clonotype was counted a few times. The chain employs TRBV30 and TRBJ1-1, with D possibly being TRBD1 (5 bases). The V end lost 2 bases, the J end lost 1 base, and 14 bases lay between the germline ends. CDR3 size: 15 residues. Germline V gene lookup returns CDR1 GTSNPN and CDR2 SVGIG (reference sequence). CDR3 residues: CAWSPAGRGNTEAFF. The CDR3 region has the DNA TGTGCCTGGAGTCCGGCAGGGAGAGGGAACACTGAAGCTTTCTTT.

The V and J genes are TRBV7-2 and TRBJ1-2; D call uncertain. Trimming stripped 3 bases from V and 8 bases from J, with 10 bases between. Germline lookup yields CDR1 SGHTA and CDR2 FQGNSA. The CDR3 spans 12 residues. The CDR3 DNA reads as TGTGCCAGCAGCTTTCCCGGGGTAGGCTACACCTTC. Residues: CASSFPGVGYTF.

This clonotype turned up a few times. The V and J genes are TRBV6-5 and TRBJ1-1; 7 nucleotides match TRBD1. This CDR3 region has 13 residues. From germline, CDR1 is MNHEY and CDR2 SVGAGI. With V trimmed by 3 bases and J by 3 bases, 1 base remained unmatched. The CDR3 loop reads CASSYTGDTEAFF. The CDR3 DNA sequence: TGTGCCAGCAGTTATACAGGGGACACTGAAGCTTTCTTT.

This chain joins TRBV7-2 and TRBJ2-1; 8 positions agree with TRBD2. V shed 5 bases and J 5 bases; nucleotides not matched to a gene: 11. CDR1 SGHTA and CDR2 FQGNSA come from the germline V gene. This CDR3 has 16 residues. The CDR3 DNA reads as TGTGCCAGCAGCGGATCCGGGACTAGAAGTCACAATGAGCAGTTCTTC. Its translation is CASSGSGTRSHNEQFF.

The rearrangement uses TRBV6-2 or TRBV6-3 and TRBJ2-7, with 9 bases that match TRBD1. The V gene's germline CDR1 is MNHEY and CDR2 SVGEGT. This CDR3 spans 14 amino acids. The J segment lost 2 bases and the V segment lost 3 bases, leaving 2 bases of the junction unmatched. The CDR3 coding sequence is TGTGCCAGCAGTTATGGGACAGGGCCCTACGAGCAGTACTTC. Amino acid sequence: CASSYGTGPYEQYF.

The rearrangement joins TRBV19 to TRBJ2-2; 8 positions agree with TRBD2. The germline V gene has CDR1 LNHDA and CDR2 SQIVND (reference sequence). J gave up 9 bases and V 7 bases, and 13 bases lay outside the gene matches. This CDR3 is 15 amino acids long. The CDR3 DNA sequence: TGTGCCAGTAACCGGGGCACTAGCGGACCGCGGGAGCTGTTTTTT. This codes for CASNRGTSGPRELFF.

The gene calls are TRBV6-1 and TRBJ2-7; D is perhaps TRBD2 (7 bases). V shed 6 bases and J shed 5 bases, with 17 bases lying between them. Germline V gives CDR1 MNHNS, CDR2 SASEGT. The CDR3 sequence is 14 residues long. The CDR3 protein is CASRLRGAPNEQYF. The CDR3 DNA sequence: TGTGCCAGCAGACTACGGGGGGCTCCCAACGAGCAGTACTTC.

The gene calls are TRBV6-2 or TRBV6-3 and TRBJ1-2, with 8 positions matching TRBD1. The CDR3 consists of 12 residues. CDR1 is MNHEY, CDR2 SVGEGT, per germline. The V gene end was trimmed by 2 bases and the J gene end by 7 bases; junction bases not matched to a gene: 0. The CDR3 is CASSYGTGGYTF. As DNA, the CDR3 is TGTGCCAGCAGTTACGGGACAGGTGGCTACACCTTC.

This clonotype was observed a few times. The chain recombines TRBV19 with TRBJ1-5; 7 bases are shared with TRBD1. Losses at the gene ends were 2 bases for V and 11 bases for J; bases not matched to a gene: 0. Germline V gives CDR1 LNHDA, CDR2 SQIVND (reference sequence). The CDR3 length is 11 residues. Here the CDR3 reads CASSITGAQHF. The DNA of the CDR3 is TGTGCCAGTAGTATAACAGGGGCCCAGCATTTT.

The chain uses TRBV4-3 and TRBJ2-3, with TRBD2 identical over 10 bases. V trimming: 3 bases; J trimming: 5 bases; junction bases outside the gene matches: 8. CDR1 LGHNA and CDR2 YSLEER come from the germline V gene. This CDR3 has 16 amino acids. The CDR3 is CASSQKATSGKDTQYF. CDR3 nucleotide sequence: TGCGCCAGCAGCCAGAAGGCTACTAGCGGGAAAGATACGCAGTATTTT.

V is TRBV6-2 or TRBV6-3 and J is TRBJ2-3; 8 bases are a match to TRBD2. The length of the CDR3 is 16 residues. Trimming cost V 0 bases and J 8 bases; bases outside gene matches: 10. The germline V gene encodes CDR1 MNHEY and CDR2 SVGEGT. CDR3 sequence: CASSYSGAGVSRTQYF. The CDR3, as DNA: TGTGCCAGCAGTTACTCGGGAGCGGGAGTCTCGCGTACGCAGTATTTT.

This clonotype was counted only a few times. The J gene is TRBJ2-2, the V gene TRBV24-1; 10 bases are shared with TRBD2. Per germline, CDR1 KGHDR and CDR2 SFDVKD. The CDR3 consists of 13 residues. V was pared by 6 bases and J by 7 bases, with 1 base of the junction left unmatched. The CDR3: CATSLAGVGELFF. Here the CDR3 DNA reads TGTGCCACCAGTCTAGCGGGAGTCGGGGAGCTGTTTTTT.

This clonotype was detected only a few times. The chain uses TRBV9 and TRBJ2-7; D gene uncertain. The CDR3 sequence is 14 residues long. The germline V and J ends were trimmed by 4 bases and 0 bases, with 11 bases remaining between them. CDR1 is SGDLS and CDR2 is YYNGEE in the germline V gene. CDR3 coding DNA: TGTGCCAGCAGCCCGCCCCCAGTCTCCTACGAGCAGTACTTC. It yields the protein CASSPPPVSYEQYF.

This clonotype was seen a few times. This chain joins TRBV7-9 and TRBJ2-3, with TRBD2 identical over 12 bases. The CDR3 contains 16 residues. The V and J ends lost 2 bases and 5 bases, in that order; junction bases with no gene match: 5. CDR1 and CDR2 from the germline V gene are SEHNR and FQNEAQ (reference sequence). The CDR3 nucleotides read TGTGCCAGCAGCTTAACACTAGCGGGGGGCAAAGATACGCAGTATTTT. It codes for CASSLTLAGGKDTQYF.

The CDR3 sequence: CASRPFSGGAESYEQYF. The CDR3 DNA sequence: TGTGCCAGCAGACCTTTCTCAGGGGGCGCAGAATCGTACGAGCAGTACTTC. The rearrangement links TRBV25-1 to TRBJ2-7, with 8 bases lining up with TRBD1. The CDR3 is 17 amino acids. V shed 6 bases, J shed 4 bases, and the junction held 17 bases outside the gene matches. Germline CDR1 reads MGHDK; CDR2 reads SYGVNS.

A few counts support this clonotype. The chain combines TRBV20-1 with TRBJ2-3, with D tentatively TRBD2 (5 bases). This CDR3 is 14 amino acids long. V lost 4 bases, J lost 0 bases, and 11 bases lay in between. In germline, CDR1 is DFQATT, CDR2 SNEGSKA (reference sequence). The CDR3 reads CSAILRGSTDTQYF. The CDR3 bases are TGCAGTGCTATCCTCCGCGGGAGCACAGATACGCAGTATTTT.

This clonotype was detected many times. The V and J genes are TRBV29-1 and TRBJ1-4, with 7 nucleotides matching TRBD1. Germline V gene sequence: CDR1 SQVTM, CDR2 ANQGSEA. The junction had 0 bases not matched to a gene; V was cut back by 6 bases and J by 2 bases. The CDR3 runs 12 residues. The CDR3 protein is CSVTGTNEKLFF. CDR3 DNA: TGCAGCGTGACAGGGACTAATGAAAAACTGTTTTTT.

This clonotype was observed a few times. The CDR3 coding sequence is TGCGCCAGCGTGTTGGGGTCTGGGACAGGGCCCTACAATGAGCAGTTCTTC. Translating gives CASVLGSGTGPYNEQFF. The rearrangement links TRBV5-1 to TRBJ2-1; 9 bases map to TRBD1. Trimming cost V 7 bases and J 2 bases; bases outside gene matches: 13. Germline V gives CDR1 SGHRS, CDR2 YFSETQ. This CDR3 is 17 amino acids long.

This clonotype occurred a few times. This chain joins TRBV20-1 and TRBJ2-7, with TRBD2 as a possible D gene (6 bases). V was cut by 5 bases and J by 5 bases, with 16 bases left in between. The V gene's germline CDR1 is DFQATT and CDR2 SNEGSKA (reference sequence). The CDR3 has 13 amino acids. The CDR3 here is CSAFRAGQDEQYF. The CDR3 DNA sequence: TGCAGTGCTTTTAGAGCGGGTCAGGACGAGCAGTACTTC.

V and J are TRBV6-2 or TRBV6-3 and TRBJ2-7, with D unresolved. V lost 7 bases to trimming and J lost 0 bases, with 10 bases between them. This CDR3 spans 13 amino acids. Germline V gene data show CDR1 as MNHEY and CDR2 as SVGEGT. The CDR3 reads CASTFRGSYEQYF. The CDR3, as DNA: TGTGCCAGCACCTTTCGAGGCTCCTACGAGCAGTACTTC.

V is TRBV12-3 or TRBV12-4 and J is TRBJ2-5; D is unclear. This CDR3 is built from 14 residues. The germline V and J ends were trimmed by 0 bases and 8 bases, with 13 bases remaining between them. CDR3 coding DNA: TGTGCCAGCAGTTTAGCGCTCACCGCCAGAACCCAGTACTTC. Amino acids: CASSLALTARTQYF.

Ten or more counts support this clonotype. The DNA of the CDR3 is TGTGCCAGCAGCTTAGCAGGACAGGGGGTCGGTACGCAGTATTTT. It specifies CASSLAGQGVGTQYF. V gene TRBV7-2 combines with J gene TRBJ2-3, with TRBD1 matching 10 bases. Trimming cost V 0 bases and J 8 bases; bases outside gene matches: 5. This CDR3 comprises 15 residues. Per germline, CDR1 SGHTA and CDR2 FQGNSA.